The next 6 T cell receptor beta chains were all read from a single sample in a study of blood T cell repertoires in COVID-19. Some clones are missing from TCRdb's copy, which holds only in-frame ones; the method was immunoSEQ multiplex PCR. Of about 270,000 clones in the sample, 89% were seen once. Material: peripheral blood. Every receptor here comes from a man aged 50 to 60 with acute or convalescent COVID-19.

The chain is built from TRBV3-1 (or the pseudogene TRBV3-2) and TRBJ2-7, with D perhaps matching TRBD1 (6 bases). The CDR3 contains 17 residues. Germline values: CDR1 LGHDT, CDR2 YNNKEL (reference sequence). Trimming took off 1 base at V and 3 bases at J, with 19 bases between the two ends. The CDR3 DNA reads TGTGCCAGCAGCCAAGCTGTTAGTGTCAGGGGTGTCTACGAGCAGTACTTC. Its protein product is CASSQAVSVRGVYEQYF.

The J gene is TRBJ2-2, the V gene TRBV9, with a weak D call TRBD1 (5 bases). The ends were cut back, 4 bases at V and 2 bases at J, with 9 bases in the middle. The CDR3 has 14 amino acids. Germline CDR1 is SGDLS and CDR2 is YYNGEE. This chain's CDR3 is CASSPRTNTGELFF. The CDR3, as DNA: TGTGCCAGCAGCCCCAGGACAAACACCGGGGAGCTGTTTTTT.

This chain joins TRBV5-1 and TRBJ2-3; 8 bases fit TRBD1. V was pared by 2 bases and J by 4 bases, with 6 bases of the junction left unmatched. The CDR3 has 15 residues. Germline V gives CDR1 SGHRS, CDR2 YFSETQ. The CDR3 is CASSLSQGASDTQYF. The CDR3 nucleotides are TGCGCCAGCAGCTTAAGTCAGGGGGCGTCAGATACGCAGTATTTT.

This clone appeared a single time. The chain uses TRBV19 and TRBJ1-5, with D perhaps matching TRBD1 (6 bases). This CDR3 has 15 amino acids. V lost 4 bases and J 0 bases, leaving 10 bases between the germline ends. Germline CDR1 and CDR2: LNHDA and SQIVND (reference sequence). The CDR3: CASSRTVPSNQPQHF. CDR3 bases: TGTGCCAGTAGTAGGACAGTACCTAGCAATCAGCCCCAGCATTTT.

V gene TRBV3-1 (or the pseudogene TRBV3-2) combines with J gene TRBJ2-5; TRBD2 aligns across 12 bases. The CDR3 has 13 residues. The J segment lost 10 bases and the V segment lost 7 bases, leaving 7 bases of the junction unmatched. Germline V lookup: CDR1 LGHDT, CDR2 YNNKEL (reference sequence). The CDR3 protein is CASTSTSGGLQYF. The CDR3 DNA is TGTGCCAGCACCTCAACTAGCGGGGGGCTCCAGTACTTC.

The rearrangement links TRBV19 to TRBJ1-2; TRBD1 agrees at 7 bases. Looked up from germline, CDR1 is LNHDA and CDR2 is SQIVND (reference sequence). J lost 5 bases, V lost 9 bases, and 21 bases had no gene match. The CDR3 consists of 17 residues. The CDR3 is CASSLGSAGTAAYGYTF. The CDR3 DNA is TGTGCCAGCTCCCTTGGTTCGGCCGGGACAGCCGCTTATGGCTACACCTTC.